These 10 T cell receptor beta chains came from one sample sequenced in a study of human T cells and chemical hapten exposure. Time point denoted: patch test 2, 6 weeks after DPC sensitization. The sample's treatment: therapeutic diphenylcyclopropenone sensitization with weekly scalp DPC. From the RACE reads, TCRdb called clonotypes with MiXCR, one entry per CDR3 protein. The sample yields more than 85,000 distinct CDR3 sequences, about a tenth seen once. The specimen comprised whole blood, sampled in connection with sensitization to the hapten diphenylcyclopropenone (DPC). These receptors were collected from a woman in her thirties or forties with alopecia areata. Some clones in this sample may be carry-over from other donors' samples.

Comment on this clonotype: A single base separates this from a much larger clone, so it may be a read error. This chain connects TRBV24-1 to TRBJ2-5, with 7 bases aligning to TRBD1. V lost 4 bases and J lost 7; bases outside the gene matches: 8. Germline V gives CDR1 KGHDR, CDR2 SFDVKD. CDR3 length: 14 amino acids. CDR3 DNA: TGTGCCACCAGTGACGGGATAGGGGGCTTGACCCAGTACTTC. Its protein is CATSDGIGGLTQYF.

The chain couples TRBV13 to TRBJ1-2, with 8 positions matching TRBD1. J lost 4 bases, V lost 2 bases, and 3 bases had no gene match. CDR1 is PRHDT and CDR2 is FYEKMQ in the germline V gene (reference sequence). This CDR3 comprises 14 residues. In DNA form, the CDR3 reads TGTGCCAGCAGCTTACCCGGACAGGGCTATGGCTACACCTTC. Residues: CASSLPGQGYGYTF.

This clonotype came up a few times. The V gene is TRBV7-8, the J gene TRBJ1-1; 8 positions match TRBD1. The CDR3 length is 15 residues. Germline V lookup: CDR1 SGHVS, CDR2 FQNEAQ. V shed 1 base and J 4 bases; nucleotides not matched to a gene: 5. The CDR3 bases are TGTGCCAGCAGCTTAGGTCCTGACAGGGGCACTGAAGCTTTCTTT. As protein: CASSLGPDRGTEAFF.

Ten or more counts support this clonotype. The chain carries TRBV5-1 and TRBJ2-1, with a possible D match to TRBD2 (5 bases). V was cut by 2 bases and J by 5 bases, with 11 bases left in between. Germline CDR1 reads SGHRS; CDR2 reads YFSETQ. This CDR3 is 14 amino acids long. CDR3 in amino acids: CASSFERGHNEQFF. CDR3 in DNA: TGCGCCAGCAGCTTCGAACGGGGTCACAATGAGCAGTTCTTC.

This clonotype was counted at least ten times. This chain uses TRBV6-5 with TRBJ2-1; D is possibly TRBD1 (5 bases). From germline, CDR1 is MNHEY and CDR2 SVGAGI. V dropped 2 bases and J dropped 8 bases, with 10 bases sitting between them. This CDR3 is 13 amino acids long. CDR3 DNA sequence: TGTGCCAGCAGTTACCTAGGGGCCGATGAGCAGTTCTTC. This gives the protein CASSYLGADEQFF.

This clonotype was counted between two and nine times. This chain joins TRBV9 and TRBJ2-1; D is tentatively TRBD1 or TRBD2 (5 bases each). V was trimmed by 0 bases and J by 4 bases, leaving 11 bases between them. This CDR3 has 15 residues. Germline V lookup: CDR1 SGDLS, CDR2 YYNGEE. CDR3 region: CASSVGRTNYNEQFF. The CDR3 coding sequence is TGTGCCAGCAGCGTAGGGAGGACAAATTACAATGAGCAGTTCTTC.

This clonotype came up a few times. This sequence joins TRBV6-5 and TRBJ2-3; D uncertain. Germline values: CDR1 MNHEY, CDR2 SVGAGI. The germline V and J ends were trimmed by 5 bases and 6 bases, with 12 bases remaining between them. The CDR3 contains 13 residues. Here the CDR3 DNA reads TGTGCCAGCAGTCTCAATTTATTTGATACGCAGTATTTT. It is translated as CASSLNLFDTQYF.

This clonotype was found many times. J is TRBJ2-5 and V is TRBV19; D call uncertain. The ends were cut back, 6 bases at V and 1 base at J, with 9 bases in the middle. The CDR3 consists of 13 residues. Germline lookup yields CDR1 LNHDA and CDR2 SQIVND (reference sequence). Written as DNA, the CDR3 is TGTGCCAGTAGCGTTGTAGCCCAAGAGACCCAGTACTTC. Amino acids: CASSVVAQETQYF.

V is TRBV7-2 and J is TRBJ2-7; tentatively, D is TRBD2 (6 bases). CDR1 is SGHTA and CDR2 is FQGNSA in the germline V gene. There are 13 residues in the CDR3. V was shortened by 5 bases and J by 0 bases, with 8 bases between the two germline ends. This CDR3 is CASSPGVSYEQYF. Here the CDR3 DNA reads TGTGCCAGCAGCCCGGGGGTCTCCTACGAGCAGTACTTC.

V usage is TRBV4-3 and J usage is TRBJ2-4; 7 nucleotides agree with TRBD2. The CDR3 is 16 amino acids. Germline loops: CDR1 LGHNA, CDR2 YSLEER. With 0 bases clipped from V and 8 bases from J, the junction kept 10 bases outside the gene matches. CDR3 sequence reads: CASSQDAGGGRDIQYF. CDR3 bases: TGCGCCAGCAGCCAAGATGCTGGCGGGGGACGAGACATTCAGTACTTC.